Listed here are 18 T cell receptor beta chains from one sample, sequenced in a study of CD8 T cells in ankylosing spondylitis (TCRdb year 2017). Libraries came from 5' RACE. TCRdb lists the instrument as Illumina MiSeq. TCRdb's own reprocessing of the public reads used fastp at Q25 and MiXCR and kept productive beta chains. Rows with one shared CDR3 protein collapse into an entry with the most common genes and DNA. Present in this sample are 25,000 or so distinct CDR3 sequences, over 6.5% of which were seen just once. 25% to 35% of the sample belongs to the ten largest clones. Source material: blood. The receptors were sampled from a male donor with ankylosing spondylitis or in good health (not recorded which).

The gene calls are TRBV6-1 and TRBJ2-7, with 12 bases identical to TRBD1. Looked up from germline, CDR1 is MNHNS and CDR2 is SASEGT. The CDR3 is made up of 15 amino acids. The J segment lost 4 bases and the V segment lost 3 bases, leaving 4 bases of the junction unmatched. CDR3: CASSEPGQGAYEQYF. The CDR3 DNA follows: TGTGCCAGCAGTGAGCCGGGACAGGGGGCATACGAGCAGTACTTC.

This clonotype came up many times. The chain uses TRBV10-3 and TRBJ1-2, with no clear D. CDR3 size: 17 residues. The ends were cut back, 5 bases at V and 3 bases at J, with 22 bases in the middle. CDR1 and CDR2 from the germline V gene are ENHRY and SYGVKD. CDR3 in amino acids: CAISSSGVLRNDYGYTF. CDR3 DNA sequence: TGTGCCATCAGTAGTTCGGGAGTGTTACGAAATGACTATGGCTACACCTTC.

This clonotype appeared many times. This chain joins TRBV5-1 and TRBJ2-1; D not resolved. The CDR3 contains 15 residues. The V and J ends lost 6 bases and 12 bases respectively, with 25 bases between them. The V gene's germline CDR1 is SGHRS and CDR2 YFSETQ. The CDR3 sequence is CASTFSRGALDVQFF. CDR3 bases: TGCGCCAGCACCTTTTCCCGAGGCGCCTTGGATGTGCAGTTCTTC. Drawing the rest from reference TRBV5-1 and TRBJ2-1, the complete variable domain is KAGVTQTPRYLIKTRGQQVTLSCSPISGHRSVSWYQQTPGQGLQFLFEYFSETQRNKGNFPGRFSGRQFSNSRSEMNVSTLELGDSALYLCASTFSRGALDVQFFGPGTRLTVL.

In this sample, this clonotype turned up many times. The chain has TRBV20-1 and TRBJ2-5; a possible D gene is TRBD1 (5 bases). V lost 6 bases, J lost 2 bases, and 10 bases lay in between. This CDR3 contains 12 residues. Germline V lookup: CDR1 DFQATT, CDR2 SNEGSKA (reference sequence). CDR3 bases: TGCAGTGCCCTCGACAGTCAAGAGACCCAGTACTTC. Translating it yields CSALDSQETQYF.

This clonotype was recorded many times. This rearrangement joins TRBV5-5 to TRBJ1-1, with D possibly being TRBD1 (5 bases). Germline CDR1 is SGHKS and CDR2 is YYEKEE (reference sequence). The V and J ends lost 4 bases and 13 bases respectively, with 14 bases between them. The CDR3 is made up of 11 amino acids. For the CDR3, the DNA is TGTGCCAGCAGCCCCGACAGAGGGGATTTCTTT. Its translation is CASSPDRGDFF.

In this sample, this clonotype turned up a few times. The CDR3 DNA is TGCAGTGTAGAGAGGTCTGGCAGCAATCAGCCCCAGCATTTT. Translation: CSVERSGSNQPQHF. V usage is TRBV20-1 and J usage is TRBJ1-5; D uncertain. Per the germline V gene, CDR1 is DFQATT and CDR2 is SNEGSKA (reference sequence). CDR3 size: 14 residues. The V gene lost 7 bases and the J gene lost 1 base, with 14 bases spanning the gap.

In this sample, this clonotype turned up a few times. This chain connects TRBV6-2 or TRBV6-3 to TRBJ2-1, with TRBD2 identical over 10 bases. The CDR3 is 16 residues long. J lost 1 base, V lost 7 bases, and 7 bases had no gene match. Per the germline V gene, CDR1 is MNHEY and CDR2 is SVGEGT. The CDR3 region has the DNA TGTGCCAGCAAAAAGCGGGGGGGCCCATCCTACAATGAGCAGTTCTTC. It specifies CASKKRGGPSYNEQFF.

This clonotype was observed at least ten times. This chain uses TRBV7-6 with TRBJ2-7; no clear D. Deletions cut 7 bases from V and 8 bases from J, with 6 bases between. This CDR3 is built from 9 residues. Germline V gene sequence: CDR1 SGHVS, CDR2 FNYEAQ. Here the CDR3 DNA reads TGTGCCAGCATGGACCAGCAGTACGTC. Its protein product is CASMDQQYV.

This clonotype was counted only a few times. This CDR3 is CASSLLDPHSPLHF. The CDR3, as DNA: TGTGCCAGCAGTTTATTGGACCCGCATTCACCCCTCCACTTT. The chain has TRBV28 and TRBJ1-6, with unresolved D. The CDR3 is 14 residues long. Germline CDR1 and CDR2: MDHEN and SYDVKM. V shed 1 base and J shed 8 bases, with 9 bases lying between them.

This clonotype was seen only a few times. Here the CDR3 DNA reads TGTGCCAGCAACAAAATTGCCGGGACAAAGGGCACAGATACGCAGTATTTT. This sequence encodes CASNKIAGTKGTDTQYF. J is TRBJ2-3 and V is TRBV11-2, with D possibly matching TRBD1 (6 bases). Germline loops: CDR1 SGHAT, CDR2 FQNNGV. The CDR3 sequence is 17 residues long. Trimming left V 7 bases short and J 1 base short, with 21 bases between.

This clonotype has a count of ten or more. The chain combines TRBV6-6 with TRBJ1-1; D unclear. The CDR3 length is 11 residues. V lost 6 bases and J lost 7, with 9 bases in between. Germline assignment: CDR1 MNHNY and CDR2 SVGAGI (reference sequence). The CDR3 is CASRAGGEAFF. The CDR3 DNA reads as TGTGCCAGCAGGGCGGGCGGTGAAGCTTTCTTT.

The CDR3 reads CASSFVGTRGYF. The CDR3, as DNA: TGTGCCAGCAGTTTTGTCGGGACCCGGGGGTATTTT. The genes are TRBV28 and TRBJ2-3, with D perhaps assigned TRBD1 or TRBD2 (5 bases each). The CDR3 is 12 amino acids. Germline V gene sequence: CDR1 MDHEN, CDR2 SYDVKM. V was shortened by 3 bases and J by 14 bases, with 15 bases between the two germline ends.

The V and J genes are TRBV2 and TRBJ2-4, with D tentatively TRBD1 or TRBD2 (5 bases each). This CDR3 region has 15 residues. Germline values: CDR1 SNHLY, CDR2 FYNNEI. V lost 4 bases, J lost 0 bases, and 10 bases lay in between. The CDR3 sequence: CASSATGLAKNIQYF. CDR3 DNA sequence: TGTGCCAGCAGTGCAACGGGGCTAGCCAAAAACATTCAGTACTTC.

V and J are TRBV5-1 and TRBJ2-5, with D perhaps TRBD1 (5 bases). V was trimmed by 3 bases and J by 5 bases, leaving 17 bases between them. This CDR3 comprises 15 residues. Germline lookup yields CDR1 SGHRS and CDR2 YFSETQ. The CDR3 sequence is CASSSLLQGSETQYF. CDR3 nucleotide sequence: TGCGCCAGCAGCTCACTTCTGCAGGGATCTGAGACCCAGTACTTC.

This chain links TRBV7-9 with TRBJ2-2; perhaps TRBD2 as D (6 bases). The CDR3 loop spans 14 amino acids. V lost 5 bases to trimming and J lost 4 bases, with 11 bases between them. CDR1 is SEHNR, CDR2 FQNEAQ, per germline (reference sequence). This CDR3 is CASSDRTTTGELFF. The CDR3 nucleotides read TGTGCCAGCAGCGACCGGACTACCACCGGGGAGCTGTTTTTT.

V is TRBV12-3 or TRBV12-4 and J is TRBJ2-3; D gene uncertain. Trimming removed 7 bases from V and 0 bases from J, with 8 bases in between. The CDR3 is 13 amino acids. CDR3 nucleotide sequence: TGTGCCAGCACGGGTTCTAGCACAGATACGCAGTATTTT. Translating it yields CASTGSSTDTQYF.

This clonotype was seen repeatedly, ten times or more. The genes are TRBV4-3 and TRBJ2-1, with TRBD2 matching over 9 bases. The CDR3 runs 15 residues. Germline-derived CDR1 and CDR2 are LGHNA and YSLEER. Losses at the gene ends were 4 bases for V and 4 bases for J; bases not matched to a gene: 5. The CDR3 sequence is CASSPSGVGYNEQFF. In DNA form, the CDR3 reads TGCGCCAGCAGCCCTAGCGGGGTGGGGTACAATGAGCAGTTCTTC.

DNA of the CDR3: TGTGCCAGCAGCTTACTGGGGGGCCCCTACAATGAGCAGTTCTTC. Protein product: CASSLLGGPYNEQFF. The chain has TRBV7-3 and TRBJ2-1, with D perhaps being TRBD1 or TRBD2 (6 bases each). The CDR3 contains 15 residues. V lost 2 bases, J lost 2 bases, and 10 bases lay in between. The germline V gene has CDR1 SGHTA and CDR2 FQGTGA.